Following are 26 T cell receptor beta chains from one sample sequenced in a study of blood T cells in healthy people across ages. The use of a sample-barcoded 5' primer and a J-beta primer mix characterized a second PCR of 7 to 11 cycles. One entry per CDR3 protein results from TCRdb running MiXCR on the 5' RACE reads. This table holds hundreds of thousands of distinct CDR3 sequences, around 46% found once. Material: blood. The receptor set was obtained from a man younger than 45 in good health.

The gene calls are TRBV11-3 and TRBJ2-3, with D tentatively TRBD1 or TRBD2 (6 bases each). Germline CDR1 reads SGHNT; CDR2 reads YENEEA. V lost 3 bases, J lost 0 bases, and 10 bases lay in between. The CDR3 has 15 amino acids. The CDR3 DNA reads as TGTGCCAGCAGCTTGAGGGGGGCCAGCACAGATACGCAGTATTTT. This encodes CASSLRGASTDTQYF.

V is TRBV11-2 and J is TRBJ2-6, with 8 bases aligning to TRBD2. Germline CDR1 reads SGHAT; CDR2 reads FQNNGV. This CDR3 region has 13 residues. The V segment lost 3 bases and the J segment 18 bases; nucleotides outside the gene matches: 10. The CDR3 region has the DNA TGTGCCAGCAGCTTGGCGGGGGGTCTCACCAAGACTTTC. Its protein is CASSLAGGLTKTF.

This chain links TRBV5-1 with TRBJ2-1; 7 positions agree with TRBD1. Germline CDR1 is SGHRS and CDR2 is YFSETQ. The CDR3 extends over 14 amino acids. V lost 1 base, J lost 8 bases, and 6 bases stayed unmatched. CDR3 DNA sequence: TGCGCCAGCAGCTTGACAGGGGTGGTCCATGAGCAGTTCTTC. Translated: CASSLTGVVHEQFF.

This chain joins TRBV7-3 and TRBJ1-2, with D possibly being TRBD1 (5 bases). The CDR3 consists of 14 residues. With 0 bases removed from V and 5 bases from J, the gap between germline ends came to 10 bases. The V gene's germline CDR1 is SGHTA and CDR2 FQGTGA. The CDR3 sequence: CASSLTGRAYGYTF. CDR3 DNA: TGTGCCAGCAGCTTAACTGGCAGGGCATATGGCTACACCTTC. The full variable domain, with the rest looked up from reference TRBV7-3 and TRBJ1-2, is GAGVSQTPSNKVTEKGKYVELRCDPISGHTALYWYRQSLGQGPEFLIYFQGTGAADDSGLPNDRFFAVRPEGSVSTLKIQRTERGDSAVYLCASSLTGRAYGYTFGSGTRLTVV.

The CDR3 spells CASQMNTEAFF. Written as DNA, the CDR3 is TGTGCCAGCCAGATGAACACTGAAGCTTTCTTT. The chain recombines TRBV3-1 with TRBJ1-1; D remains unclear. From germline, CDR1 is LGHDT and CDR2 YNNKEL (reference sequence). This CDR3 comprises 11 residues. With 8 bases removed from V and 0 bases from J, the gap between germline ends came to 4 bases.

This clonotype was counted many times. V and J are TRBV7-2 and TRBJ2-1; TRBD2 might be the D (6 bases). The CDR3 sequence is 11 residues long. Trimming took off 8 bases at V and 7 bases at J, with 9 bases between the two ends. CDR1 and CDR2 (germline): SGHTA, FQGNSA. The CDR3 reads CASGRGNEQFF. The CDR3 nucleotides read TGTGCCAGCGGACGGGGGAATGAGCAGTTCTTC.

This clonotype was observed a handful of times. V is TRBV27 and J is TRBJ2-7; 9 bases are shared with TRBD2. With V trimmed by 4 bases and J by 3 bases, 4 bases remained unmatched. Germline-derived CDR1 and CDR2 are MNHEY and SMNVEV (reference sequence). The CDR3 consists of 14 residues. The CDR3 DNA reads TGTGCCAGCAGTTCGGGACTAGCAAACTACGAGCAGTACTTC. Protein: CASSSGLANYEQYF.

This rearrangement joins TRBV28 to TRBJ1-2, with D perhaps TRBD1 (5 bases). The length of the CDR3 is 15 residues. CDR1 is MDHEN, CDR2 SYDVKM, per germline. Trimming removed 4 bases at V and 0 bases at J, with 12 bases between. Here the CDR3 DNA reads TGTGCCAGCAGTTCCATCGGGACCACTAACTATGGCTACACCTTC. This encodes CASSSIGTTNYGYTF.

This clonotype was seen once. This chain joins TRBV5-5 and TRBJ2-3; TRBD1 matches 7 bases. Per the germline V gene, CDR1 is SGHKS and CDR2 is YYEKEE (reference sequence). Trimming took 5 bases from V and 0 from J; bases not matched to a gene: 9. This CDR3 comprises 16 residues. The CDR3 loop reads CASRSRGGPSTDTQYF. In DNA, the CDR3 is TGTGCCAGCAGGTCACGAGGGGGCCCTAGCACAGATACGCAGTATTTT.

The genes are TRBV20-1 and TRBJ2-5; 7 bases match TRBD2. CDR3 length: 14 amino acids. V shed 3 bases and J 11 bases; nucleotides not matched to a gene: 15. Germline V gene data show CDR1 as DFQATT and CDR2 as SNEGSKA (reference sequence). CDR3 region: CSARPSGTYNEQYF. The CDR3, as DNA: TGCAGTGCTAGGCCCAGCGGGACCTACAATGAGCAGTACTTC.

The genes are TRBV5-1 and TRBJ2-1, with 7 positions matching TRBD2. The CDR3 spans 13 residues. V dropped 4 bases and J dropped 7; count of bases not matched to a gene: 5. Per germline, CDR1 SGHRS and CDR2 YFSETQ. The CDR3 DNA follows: TGCGCCAGCAGCGCGGAGGGAGGGAATGAGCAGTTCTTC. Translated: CASSAEGGNEQFF. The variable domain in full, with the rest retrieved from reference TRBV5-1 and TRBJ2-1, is KAGVTQTPRYLIKTRGQQVTLSCSPISGHRSVSWYQQTPGQGLQFLFEYFSETQRNKGNFPGRFSGRQFSNSRSEMNVSTLELGDSALYLCASSAEGGNEQFFGPGTRLTVL.

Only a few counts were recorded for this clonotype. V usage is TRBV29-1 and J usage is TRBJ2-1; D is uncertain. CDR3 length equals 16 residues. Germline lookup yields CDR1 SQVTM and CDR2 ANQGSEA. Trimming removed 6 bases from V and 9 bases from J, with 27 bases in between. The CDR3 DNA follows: TGCAGCGTAGATTGTAAAACGGAAGCCCGGGCACTTGAGCAGTTCTTC. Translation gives CSVDCKTEARALEQFF.

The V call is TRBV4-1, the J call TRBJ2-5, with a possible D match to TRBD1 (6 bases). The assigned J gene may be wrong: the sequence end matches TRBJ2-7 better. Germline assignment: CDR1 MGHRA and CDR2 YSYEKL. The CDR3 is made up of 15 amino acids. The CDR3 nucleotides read TGCGCCAGCAGCCAAGGAGAGACAGGTACCTACGAGCAGTACTTC. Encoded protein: CASSQGETGTYEQYF.

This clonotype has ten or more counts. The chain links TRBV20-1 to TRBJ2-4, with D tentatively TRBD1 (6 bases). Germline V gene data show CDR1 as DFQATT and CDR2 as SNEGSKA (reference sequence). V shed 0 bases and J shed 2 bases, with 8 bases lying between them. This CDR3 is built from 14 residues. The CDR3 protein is CSARDTGSKNIQYF. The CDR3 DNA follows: TGCAGTGCTAGAGACACAGGGTCCAAAAACATTCAGTACTTC.

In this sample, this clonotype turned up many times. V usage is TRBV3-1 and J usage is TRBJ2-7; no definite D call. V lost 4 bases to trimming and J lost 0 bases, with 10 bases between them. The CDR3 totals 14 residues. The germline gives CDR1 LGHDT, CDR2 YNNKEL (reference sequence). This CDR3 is CASSLTELSYEQYF. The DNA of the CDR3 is TGTGCCAGCAGCCTGACGGAGCTCTCCTACGAGCAGTACTTC.

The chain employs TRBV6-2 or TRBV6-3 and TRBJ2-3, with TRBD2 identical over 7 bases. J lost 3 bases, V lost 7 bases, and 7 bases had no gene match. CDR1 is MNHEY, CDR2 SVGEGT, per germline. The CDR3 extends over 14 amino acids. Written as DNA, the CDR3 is TGTGCCAGCAATTCCCGGACTAGTACAGATACGCAGTATTTT. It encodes CASNSRTSTDTQYF.

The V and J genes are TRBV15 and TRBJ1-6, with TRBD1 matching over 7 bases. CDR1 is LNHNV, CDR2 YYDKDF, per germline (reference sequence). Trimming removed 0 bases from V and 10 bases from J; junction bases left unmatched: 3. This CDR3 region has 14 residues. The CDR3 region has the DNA TGTGCCACCAGCAGAGAGTACAGGGGCTCACCCCTCCACTTT. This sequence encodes CATSREYRGSPLHF.

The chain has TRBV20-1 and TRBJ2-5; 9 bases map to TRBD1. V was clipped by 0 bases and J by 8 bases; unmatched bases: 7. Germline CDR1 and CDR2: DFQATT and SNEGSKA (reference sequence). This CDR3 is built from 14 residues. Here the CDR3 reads CSARDRTGAVTQYF. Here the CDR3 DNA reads TGCAGTGCTAGAGATCGGACAGGGGCGGTAACCCAGTACTTC.

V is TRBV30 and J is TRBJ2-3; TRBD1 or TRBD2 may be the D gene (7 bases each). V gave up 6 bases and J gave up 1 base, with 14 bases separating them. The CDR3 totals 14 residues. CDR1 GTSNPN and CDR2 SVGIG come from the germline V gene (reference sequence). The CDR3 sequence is CACSQGGGTDTQYF. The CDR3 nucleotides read TGTGCCTGTTCTCAGGGGGGGGGCACAGATACGCAGTATTTT.

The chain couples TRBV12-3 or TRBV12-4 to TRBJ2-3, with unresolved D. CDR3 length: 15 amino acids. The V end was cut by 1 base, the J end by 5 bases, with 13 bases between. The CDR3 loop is CASSLGTKVQDTQYF. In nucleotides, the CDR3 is TGTGCCAGCAGTTTAGGGACCAAGGTACAAGATACGCAGTATTTT.

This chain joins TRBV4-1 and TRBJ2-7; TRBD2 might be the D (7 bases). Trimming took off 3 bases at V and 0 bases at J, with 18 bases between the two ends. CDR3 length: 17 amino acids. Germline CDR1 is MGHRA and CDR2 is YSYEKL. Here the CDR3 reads CASSQALGGGSSYEQYF. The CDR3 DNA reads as TGCGCCAGCAGCCAGGCCCTAGGGGGGGGGAGCTCCTACGAGCAGTACTTC.

This chain's CDR3 is CASSYGRGFSYEQYF. The CDR3 DNA follows: TGTGCCAGCAGTTACGGGCGGGGCTTCTCCTACGAGCAGTACTTC. The J gene is TRBJ2-7, the V gene TRBV6-5; a possible D gene is TRBD2 (6 bases). V lost 2 bases to trimming and J lost 0 bases, with 11 bases between them. Germline values: CDR1 MNHEY, CDR2 SVGAGI. The CDR3 is made up of 15 amino acids.

Written as DNA, the CDR3 is TGTGCCAGCAGCCAAGATAGCCTAAAGGAGACCCAGTACTTC. Amino acid sequence: CASSQDSLKETQYF. The chain recombines TRBV4-2 with TRBJ2-4; D gene uncertain. The DNA end favors TRBJ2-5, so the J call may be wrong. Germline V CDR1 and CDR2: LGHNA, YNFKEQ. The CDR3 totals 14 residues.

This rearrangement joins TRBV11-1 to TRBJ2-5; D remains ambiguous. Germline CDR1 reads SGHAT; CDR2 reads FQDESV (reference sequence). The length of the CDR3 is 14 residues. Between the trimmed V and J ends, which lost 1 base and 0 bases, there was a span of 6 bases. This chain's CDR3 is CASSLELYQETQYF. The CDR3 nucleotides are TGTGCCAGCAGCTTAGAACTTTACCAAGAGACCCAGTACTTC.

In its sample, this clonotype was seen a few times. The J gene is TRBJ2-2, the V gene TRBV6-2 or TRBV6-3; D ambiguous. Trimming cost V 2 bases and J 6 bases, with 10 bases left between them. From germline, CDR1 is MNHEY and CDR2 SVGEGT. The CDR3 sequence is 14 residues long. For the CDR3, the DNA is TGTGCCAGCAGTTACGAGTCCCAGTCCGGGGAGCTGTTTTTT. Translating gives CASSYESQSGELFF.

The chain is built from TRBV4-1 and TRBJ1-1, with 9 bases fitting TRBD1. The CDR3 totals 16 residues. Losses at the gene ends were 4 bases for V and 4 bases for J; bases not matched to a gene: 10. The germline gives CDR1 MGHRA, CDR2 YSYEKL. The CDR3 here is CASSLTEGQGSTEAFF. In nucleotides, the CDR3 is TGCGCCAGCAGCCTCACCGAGGGACAGGGAAGCACTGAAGCTTTCTTT.